The rows below give T cell receptor beta chains drawn from one sample of a study of spatial heterogeneity in lung cancer. TCRdb redid the calling of the 5' RACE reads with MiXCR, one entry per CDR3 protein. Of under 30,000 distinct CDR3 sequences listed, approximately 5.4% are singletons. The input for sequencing was PBMCs, taken at follow-up. The origin of the receptors is a male donor with early-stage non-small cell lung cancer. The conserved cysteine and the conserved F or W are not part of the CDR3 here. Not all rows give a size; the values are once, few, many and, for expanded clones, a class.

TRBV10-3	few	AISDPGLAGGPTDTQY
TRBV5-4	many	ASSPSRTNTGELF
TRBV7-9	.	ASNGPGTGNTEAF
TRBV2	few	ASSRETQY
TRBV10-3	.	AIRETDRNSGNTIY
TRBV11-1	few	ASRYRTGGASQAF
TRBV4-1	many	ASSPREQTESLSLSSYNEQF
TRBV27	.	ASSLLGLAGGNQETQY
TRBV6-5	many	ASRHTEFGTDTQY
TRBV27	many	ASSSLGDTEAF
TRBV24-1	many	ATRPGQAMNTEAF
TRBV4-2	many	ASSQDRGSYNEQF
TRBV7-8	many	ASSWDRSSGNTIY
TRBV20-1	many	SATIHDTRGYT
TRBV6-6	many	ASSWNLAVSTDTQY
TRBV19	.	ASSPRGDTQY
TRBV19	few	ASSPGTSANTQY
TRBV6-5	many	ASSSIVVAGRTDTQY
TRBV7-9	many	ASSPDTSNQPQH
TRBV4-3	many	ASSQGHTGELF
TRBV29-1	many	SVEFPDRSYNEQF
TRBV29-1	medium-sized	SAAGQGAKNIQY
TRBV7-3	many	ASTETGSYEQY
TRBV9	many	ASSADRGMYSPLH
TRBV12-3/TRBV12-4	few	ASRSGRGVTGELF
TRBV19	few	ASSTGTSGADTQY
TRBV29-1	many	SVAGEGNQPQH
TRBV5-1	many	ASRTTSGRAGEQF
TRBV14	many	ASSYHGEETQY
TRBV24-1	.	ATSDHRTVLEETQY
TRBV20-1	many	SARDREHYNEQF